This T cell receptor (beta chain) is drawn from a study of blood T cell repertoires in COVID-19. Study-wide context: Spain, Italy and the United States supplied samples that represented acute and convalescent COVID-19.

Repertoires were generated with immunoSEQ multiplex PCR, while TCRdb's copy carries only in-frame clones and drops some. The repertoire holds about 210,000 clones, with around 86% as singletons. Input material: peripheral blood. The sequence came from a woman in her seventies with COVID-19, enrolled during active disease.

In nucleotides, the CDR3 is TGTGCCAGCAGCCAAGTGGACAGTGGCGAGCAGTACTTC. This gives the protein CASSQVDSGEQYF. The chain uses TRBV3-1 (or the pseudogene TRBV3-2) and TRBJ2-7, with a possible D match to TRBD1 (6 bases). The length of the CDR3 is 13 residues. Per germline, CDR1 LGHDT and CDR2 YNNKEL (reference sequence). The V end was cut by 1 base, the J end by 6 bases, with 10 bases between.